This paragraph covers one T cell receptor (beta chain) sequence. A second about 7 to 11 cycle PCR used barcoded and J-beta primers. TCRdb called the 5' RACE reads again in MiXCR, with one record for every CDR3 protein. Here the sample spans about 970,000 distinct CDR3 sequences, roughly half being singletons. The entry originates in a study of blood T cells in healthy people across ages. This CDR3 comprises 12 residues. V was clipped by 5 bases and J by 13 bases; unmatched bases: 8. Germline assignment: CDR1 SQVTM and CDR2 ANQGSEA. Extraction yielded at least 5 micrograms of total RNA per sample. This sequence was found in a woman aged 60 to 75 in good health. This chain links TRBV29-1 with TRBJ2-1; 10 positions agree with TRBD1. The sample comprised blood. The CDR3: CSVTGTGETQFF. The DNA of the CDR3 is TGCAGCGTTACCGGGACAGGGGAGACCCAGTTCTTC.